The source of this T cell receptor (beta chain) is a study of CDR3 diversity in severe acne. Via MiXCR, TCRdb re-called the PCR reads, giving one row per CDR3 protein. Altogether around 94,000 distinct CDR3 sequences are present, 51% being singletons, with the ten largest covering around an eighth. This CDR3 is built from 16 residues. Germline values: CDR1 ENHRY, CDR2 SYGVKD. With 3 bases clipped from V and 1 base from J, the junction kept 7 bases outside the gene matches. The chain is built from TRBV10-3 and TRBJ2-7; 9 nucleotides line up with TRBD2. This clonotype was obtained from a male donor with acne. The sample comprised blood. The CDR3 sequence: CAISDYGLAGSYEQYF. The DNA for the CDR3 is TGTGCCATCAGTGACTATGGTCTAGCGGGGTCCTACGAGCAGTACTTC.